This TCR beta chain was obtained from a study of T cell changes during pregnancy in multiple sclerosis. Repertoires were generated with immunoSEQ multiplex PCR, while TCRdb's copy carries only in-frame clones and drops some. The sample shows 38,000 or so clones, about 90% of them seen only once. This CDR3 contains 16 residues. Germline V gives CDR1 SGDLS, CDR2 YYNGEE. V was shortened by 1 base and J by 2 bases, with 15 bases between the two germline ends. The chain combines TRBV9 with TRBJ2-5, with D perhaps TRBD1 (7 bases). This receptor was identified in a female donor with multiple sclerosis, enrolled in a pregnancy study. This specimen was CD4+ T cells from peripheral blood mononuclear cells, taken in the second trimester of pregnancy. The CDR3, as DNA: TGTGCCAGCAGCGTACAGGGGGGAGGCGGGCAAGAGACCCAGTACTTC. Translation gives CASSVQGGGGQETQYF.